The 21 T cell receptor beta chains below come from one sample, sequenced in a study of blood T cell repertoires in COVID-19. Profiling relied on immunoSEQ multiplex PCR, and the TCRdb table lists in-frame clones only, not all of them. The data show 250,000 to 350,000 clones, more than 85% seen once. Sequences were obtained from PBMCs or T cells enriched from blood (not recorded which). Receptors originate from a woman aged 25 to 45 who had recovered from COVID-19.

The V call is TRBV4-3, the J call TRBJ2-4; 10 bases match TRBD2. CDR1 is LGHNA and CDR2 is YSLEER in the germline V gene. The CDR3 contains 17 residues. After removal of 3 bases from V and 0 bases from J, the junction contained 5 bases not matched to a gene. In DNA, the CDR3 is TGCGCCAGCAGCCAGGCTACTAGCGGGGTAGCCAAAAACATTCAGTACTTC. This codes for CASSQATSGVAKNIQYF.

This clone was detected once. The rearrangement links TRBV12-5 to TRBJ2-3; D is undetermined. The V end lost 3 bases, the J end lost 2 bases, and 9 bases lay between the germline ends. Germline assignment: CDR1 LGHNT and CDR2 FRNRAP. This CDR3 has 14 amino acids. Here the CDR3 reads CASGFGRYTDTQYF. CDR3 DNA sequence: TGTGCTAGTGGTTTTGGTAGATACACAGATACGCAGTATTTT.

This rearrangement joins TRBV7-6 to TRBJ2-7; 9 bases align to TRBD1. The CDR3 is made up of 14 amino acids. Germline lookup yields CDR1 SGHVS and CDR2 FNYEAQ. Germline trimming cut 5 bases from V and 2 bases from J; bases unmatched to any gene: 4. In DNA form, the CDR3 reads TGTGCCAGCAGCGATGGGACAGGGACCTACGAGCAGTACTTC. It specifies CASSDGTGTYEQYF.

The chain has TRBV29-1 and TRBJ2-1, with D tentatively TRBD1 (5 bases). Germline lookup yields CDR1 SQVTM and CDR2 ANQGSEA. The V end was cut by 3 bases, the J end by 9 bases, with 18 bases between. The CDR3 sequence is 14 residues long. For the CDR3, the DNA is TGCAGCGTTGAGGACACATACTCGATGGGTGAGCAGTTCTTC. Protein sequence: CSVEDTYSMGEQFF.

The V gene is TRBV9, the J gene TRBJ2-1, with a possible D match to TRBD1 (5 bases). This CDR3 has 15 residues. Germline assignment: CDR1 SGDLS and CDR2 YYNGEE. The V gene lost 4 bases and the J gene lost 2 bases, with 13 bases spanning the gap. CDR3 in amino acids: CASSPRQNTYNEQFF. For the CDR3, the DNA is TGTGCCAGCAGCCCCCGACAGAATACCTACAATGAGCAGTTCTTC. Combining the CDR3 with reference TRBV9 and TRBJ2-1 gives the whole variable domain DSGVTQTPKHLITATGQRVTLRCSPRSGDLSVYWYQQSLDQGLQFLIQYYNGEERAKGNILERFSAQQFPDLHSELNLSSLELGDSALYFCASSPRQNTYNEQFFGPGTRLTVL.

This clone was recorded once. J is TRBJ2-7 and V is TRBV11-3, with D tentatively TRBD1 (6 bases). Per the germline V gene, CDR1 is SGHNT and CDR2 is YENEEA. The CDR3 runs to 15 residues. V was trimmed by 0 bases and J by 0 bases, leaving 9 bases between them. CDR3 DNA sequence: TGTGCCAGCAGCTTAGAGAGGGGGTACTCCTACGAGCAGTACTTC. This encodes CASSLERGYSYEQYF.

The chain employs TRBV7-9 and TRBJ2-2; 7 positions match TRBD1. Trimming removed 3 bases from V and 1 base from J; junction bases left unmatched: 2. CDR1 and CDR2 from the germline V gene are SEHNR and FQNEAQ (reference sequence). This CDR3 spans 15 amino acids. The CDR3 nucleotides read TGTGCCAGCAGCTTCCGACAGGGGAACACCGGGGAGCTGTTTTTT. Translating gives CASSFRQGNTGELFF.

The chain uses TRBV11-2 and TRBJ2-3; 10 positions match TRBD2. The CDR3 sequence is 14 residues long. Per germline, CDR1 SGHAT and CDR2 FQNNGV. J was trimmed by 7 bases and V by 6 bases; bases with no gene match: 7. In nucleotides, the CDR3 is TGTGCCAGCAGAATAGCGGGAGGAAGATATACGCAGTATTTT. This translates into CASRIAGGRYTQYF.

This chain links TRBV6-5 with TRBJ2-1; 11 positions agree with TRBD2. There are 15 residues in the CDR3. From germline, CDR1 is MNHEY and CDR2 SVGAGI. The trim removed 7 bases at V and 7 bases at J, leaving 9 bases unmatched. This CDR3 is CASISSGRRKNEQFF. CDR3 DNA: TGTGCCAGCATTTCTAGCGGGAGGCGCAAAAATGAGCAGTTCTTC.

CDR3 nucleotides: TGTGCCAGCAGTTCAGGGGCAGCTACGGTCTATGGCTACACCTTC. Amino acids: CASSSGAATVYGYTF. The chain recombines TRBV28 with TRBJ1-2, with TRBD1 as a possible D gene (6 bases). Germline lookup yields CDR1 MDHEN and CDR2 SYDVKM. Trimming took 4 bases from V and 4 from J, leaving 16 bases between them. The CDR3 loop spans 15 amino acids.

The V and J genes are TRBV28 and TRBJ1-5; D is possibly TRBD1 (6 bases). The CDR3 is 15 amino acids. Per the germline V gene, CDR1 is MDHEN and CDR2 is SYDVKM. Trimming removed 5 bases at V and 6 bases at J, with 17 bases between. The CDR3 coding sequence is TGTGCCAGCAGTGCGGGTGACAGGACAGCTCAGCCCCAGCATTTT. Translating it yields CASSAGDRTAQPQHF. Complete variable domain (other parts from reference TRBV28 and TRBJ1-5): DVKVTQSSRYLVKRTGEKVFLECVQDMDHENMFWYRQDPGLGLRLIYFSYDVKMKEKGDIPEGYSVSREKKERFSLILESASTNQTSMYLCASSAGDRTAQPQHFGDGTRLSIL.

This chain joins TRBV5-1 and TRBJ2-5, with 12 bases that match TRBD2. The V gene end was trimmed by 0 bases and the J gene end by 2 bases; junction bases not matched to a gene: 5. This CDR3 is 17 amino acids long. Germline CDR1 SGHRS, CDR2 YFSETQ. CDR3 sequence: CASSLGLAGAGQETQYF. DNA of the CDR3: TGCGCCAGCAGCTTGGGACTAGCGGGAGCGGGGCAAGAGACCCAGTACTTC.

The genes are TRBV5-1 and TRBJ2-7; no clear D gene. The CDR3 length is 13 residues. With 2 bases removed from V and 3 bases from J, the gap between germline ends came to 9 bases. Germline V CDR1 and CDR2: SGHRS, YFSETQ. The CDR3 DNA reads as TGCGCCAGCAGCTTTGAGCAGGACTACGAGCAGTACTTC. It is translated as CASSFEQDYEQYF.

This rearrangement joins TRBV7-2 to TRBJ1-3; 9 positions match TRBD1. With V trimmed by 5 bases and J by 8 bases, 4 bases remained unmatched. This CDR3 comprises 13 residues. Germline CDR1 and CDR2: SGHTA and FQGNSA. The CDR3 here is CASSRRQGDTIYF. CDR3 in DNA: TGTGCCAGCAGCCGGAGACAGGGGGACACCATATATTTT.

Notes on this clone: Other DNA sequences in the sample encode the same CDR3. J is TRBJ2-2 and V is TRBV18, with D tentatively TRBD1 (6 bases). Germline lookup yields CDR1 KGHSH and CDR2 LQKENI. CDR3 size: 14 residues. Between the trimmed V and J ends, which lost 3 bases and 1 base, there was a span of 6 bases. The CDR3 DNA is TGTGCCAGCTCACCGGGACAGAACACCGGGGAGCTGTTTTTT. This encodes CASSPGQNTGELFF.

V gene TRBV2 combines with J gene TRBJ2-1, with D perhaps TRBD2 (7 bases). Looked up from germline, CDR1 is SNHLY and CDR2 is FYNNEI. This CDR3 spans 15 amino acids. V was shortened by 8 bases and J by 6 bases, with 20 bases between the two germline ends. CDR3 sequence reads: CASLRMGGGSNEQFF. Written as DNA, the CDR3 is TGTGCCAGCCTACGAATGGGGGGGGGCTCCAATGAGCAGTTCTTC. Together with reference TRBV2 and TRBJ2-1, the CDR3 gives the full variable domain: EPEVTQTPSHQVTQMGQEVILRCVPISNHLYFYWYRQILGQKVEFLVSFYNNEISEKSEIFDDQFSVERPDGSNFTLKIRSTKLEDSAMYFCASLRMGGGSNEQFFGPGTRLTVL.

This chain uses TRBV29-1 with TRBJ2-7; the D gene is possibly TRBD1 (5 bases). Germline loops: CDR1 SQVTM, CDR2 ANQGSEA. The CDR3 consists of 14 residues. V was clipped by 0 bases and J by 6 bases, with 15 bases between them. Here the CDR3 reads CSVEDPYSRGEQYF. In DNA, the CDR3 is TGCAGCGTTGAAGATCCCTACTCAAGGGGCGAGCAGTACTTC.

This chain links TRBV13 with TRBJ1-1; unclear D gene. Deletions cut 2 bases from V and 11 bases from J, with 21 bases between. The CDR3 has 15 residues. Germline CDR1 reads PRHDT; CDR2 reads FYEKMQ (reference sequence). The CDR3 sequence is CASSLQETEGFDAFF. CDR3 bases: TGTGCCAGCAGCTTACAAGAGACGGAGGGCTTTGACGCTTTCTTT.

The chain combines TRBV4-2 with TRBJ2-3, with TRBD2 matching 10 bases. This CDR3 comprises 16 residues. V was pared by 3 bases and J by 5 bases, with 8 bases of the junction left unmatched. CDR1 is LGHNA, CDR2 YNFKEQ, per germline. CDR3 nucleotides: TGTGCCAGCAGCCACCCTGGGACTAGCGTTTTAGATACGCAGTATTTT. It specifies CASSHPGTSVLDTQYF.

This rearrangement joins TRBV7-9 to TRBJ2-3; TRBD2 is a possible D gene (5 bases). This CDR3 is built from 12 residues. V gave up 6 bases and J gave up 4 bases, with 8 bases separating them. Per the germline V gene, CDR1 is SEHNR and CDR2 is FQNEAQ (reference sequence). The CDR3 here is CASRPGADTQYF. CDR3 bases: TGTGCCAGCAGACCCGGGGCAGATACGCAGTATTTT.

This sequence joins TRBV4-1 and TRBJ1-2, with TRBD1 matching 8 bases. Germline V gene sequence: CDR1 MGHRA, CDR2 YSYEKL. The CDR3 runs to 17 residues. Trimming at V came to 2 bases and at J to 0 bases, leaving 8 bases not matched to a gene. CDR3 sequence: CASSQPGQGLTNYGYTF. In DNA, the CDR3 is TGCGCCAGCAGCCAACCTGGACAGGGCCTTACTAACTATGGCTACACCTTC.